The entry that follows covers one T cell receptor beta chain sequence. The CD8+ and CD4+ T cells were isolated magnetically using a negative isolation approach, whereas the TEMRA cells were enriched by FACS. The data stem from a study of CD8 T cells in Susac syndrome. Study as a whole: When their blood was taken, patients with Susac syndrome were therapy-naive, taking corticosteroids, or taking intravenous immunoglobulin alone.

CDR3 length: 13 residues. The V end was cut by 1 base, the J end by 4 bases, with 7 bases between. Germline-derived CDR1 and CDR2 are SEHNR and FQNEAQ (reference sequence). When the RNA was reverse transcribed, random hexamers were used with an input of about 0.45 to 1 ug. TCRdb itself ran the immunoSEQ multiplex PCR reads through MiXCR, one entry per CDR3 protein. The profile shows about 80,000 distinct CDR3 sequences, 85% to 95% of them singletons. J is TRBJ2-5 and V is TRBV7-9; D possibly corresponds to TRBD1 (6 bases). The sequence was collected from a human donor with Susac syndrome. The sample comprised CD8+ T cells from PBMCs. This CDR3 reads CASSLEGGETQYF. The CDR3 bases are TGTGCCAGCAGCTTAGAAGGGGGAGAGACCCAGTACTTC.